One sample yielded the 7 T cell receptor beta chains listed below, sequenced in a study of lymphopenia after photon versus proton radiotherapy. Measured with immunoSEQ multiplex PCR; TCRdb has only the in-frame clones, and not every one. The profile shows 20,000 to 30,000 clones, about 88% of them singletons. The specimen was peripheral blood, collected from a patient treated with photon-based radiotherapy. These receptors all come from a woman aged 45 to 65 with cholangiocarcinoma.

The gene calls are TRBV10-1 and TRBJ2-3; D gene uncertain. There are 11 residues in the CDR3. CDR1 and CDR2 (germline): WNHNN, SYGVQD (reference sequence). V dropped 3 bases and J dropped 3 bases, with 1 base sitting between them. This chain's CDR3 is CASSETDTQYF. The CDR3 bases are TGCGCCAGCAGTGAAACAGATACGCAGTATTTT.

J is TRBJ1-1 and V is TRBV11-2; D is uncertain. This CDR3 spans 16 amino acids. The V end lost 4 bases, the J end lost 7 bases, and 22 bases lay between the germline ends. Germline CDR1 SGHAT, CDR2 FQNNGV. The CDR3 DNA reads as TGTGCCAGCAGCTCCCACCGCCTAAGGCTTTTTGGTGAAGCTTTCTTT. Amino acid sequence: CASSSHRLRLFGEAFF.

This clone was detected only a few times. One junction end does not reproduce the germline sequence, and a read error may be involved. The gene calls are TRBV7-9 and TRBJ2-3; D may be TRBD2 (5 bases). Germline CDR1 and CDR2: SEHNR and FQNEAQ (reference sequence). The CDR3 contains 13 residues. CDR3 bases: TGTGCCAGCAGCCTAGCCCCCACAGATACGCAGTATTTT. It translates to CASSLAPTDTQYF.

The genes are TRBV2 and TRBJ2-3; 9 bases align to TRBD1. The CDR3 contains 17 residues. Germline CDR1 SNHLY, CDR2 FYNNEI. V trimming: 4 bases; J trimming: 5 bases; junction bases outside the gene matches: 13. CDR3 nucleotide sequence: TGTGCCAGCAGTGCCCGGTTGACAGGGGGAAGGAAAGATACGCAGTATTTT. It encodes CASSARLTGGRKDTQYF.

This clone was counted a single time. V gene TRBV11-2 combines with J gene TRBJ1-5; D might be TRBD1 (6 bases). V lost 3 bases and J lost 3, with 9 bases in between. The germline gives CDR1 SGHAT, CDR2 FQNNGV. This CDR3 region has 14 residues. In nucleotides, the CDR3 is TGTGCCAGCAGCTTCACAGGGACCAATCAGCCCCAGCATTTT. It is translated as CASSFTGTNQPQHF.

The rearrangement links TRBV5-1 to TRBJ2-2; TRBD2 is a possible D gene (5 bases). With 7 bases removed from V and 0 bases from J, the gap between germline ends came to 13 bases. The germline V gene has CDR1 SGHRS and CDR2 YFSETQ. CDR3 length: 15 residues. The CDR3 here is CASRLDSANTGELFF. The CDR3 DNA reads TGCGCCAGCCGTTTGGACTCCGCGAACACCGGGGAGCTGTTTTTT.

The chain has TRBV30 and TRBJ2-5, with TRBD2 matching over 9 bases. CDR1 and CDR2 (germline): GTSNPN, SVGIG (reference sequence). This CDR3 comprises 15 residues. Unmatched junction bases numbered 9, after V lost 3 bases and J lost 4 bases. CDR3 protein: CAWSPTGGGGETQYF. The DNA for the CDR3 is TGTGCCTGGAGCCCGACGGGCGGGGGGGGAGAGACCCAGTACTTC. Combining the CDR3 with reference TRBV30 and TRBJ2-5 gives the whole variable domain SQTIHQWPATLVQPVGSPLSLECTVEGTSNPNLYWYRQAAGRGLQLLFYSVGIGQISSEVPQNLSASRPQDRQFILSSKKLLLSDSGFYLCAWSPTGGGGETQYFGPGTRLLVL.